The present TCR beta chain was sequenced within a study of cytomegalovirus exposure and HLA in healthy donors. Germline-derived CDR1 and CDR2 are SNHLY and FYNNEI. There are 14 residues in the CDR3. Trimming pared 7 bases from V and 7 bases from J, leaving 17 bases between. The PCR ran on 60 Vbeta and 13 Jbeta primers. TCRdb's table, derived via immunoSEQ multiplex PCR, lists solely in-frame clones and lacks some. The table records 100,000 to 150,000 clones, 65% to 75% of them present only once. J is TRBJ2-1 and V is TRBV2, with D possibly matching TRBD2 (5 bases). The sequence was obtained from a woman in her 50s in good health and CMV-seropositive. The sample consisted of PBMCs. CDR3 DNA sequence: TGTGCCAGCATCAGTGCGACTAACCGTAATGAGCAGTTCTTC. This codes for CASISATNRNEQFF. Drawing the rest from reference TRBV2 and TRBJ2-1, the complete variable domain is EPEVTQTPSHQVTQMGQEVILRCVPISNHLYFYWYRQILGQKVEFLVSFYNNEISEKSEIFDDQFSVERPDGSNFTLKIRSTKLEDSAMYFCASISATNRNEQFFGPGTRLTVL.